The sequence of this T cell receptor beta chain was determined in a study of STAT5B mutations in CD4+ large granular lymphocyte leukemia. Study overall: Healthy donors showed HLA-associated enrichment of the CDR3 'QG' motif.

The CDR3 is 13 amino acids. Looked up from germline, CDR1 is SQVTM and CDR2 is ANQGSEA. The junction had 0 bases not matched to a gene; V was cut back by 3 bases and J by 2 bases. Sequencing was performed with immunoSEQ multiplex PCR; in TCRdb, only in-frame clones are kept and a portion is missing. Here the sample spans more than 30,000 clones, roughly 91% being singletons. Study observations and caveats: Top patient clones used TRBV06 genes more often: 8/27 versus 2/35 in controls.

Points on this clone: The antigen is undetermined.

The chain is built from TRBV29-1 and TRBJ2-1; 8 nucleotides match TRBD1. The receptor was derived from a human donor in good health. The sample was CD4+ T cells from blood buffy coats. The CDR3 nucleotides are TGCAGCGTTGAGGGACAGGCCTACAATGAGCAGTTCTTC. As protein: CSVEGQAYNEQFF.